This T cell receptor (beta chain) was sequenced in a study of CD8 T cells in Susac syndrome. Reverse transcription used roughly 0.5 to 1 ug RNA and random hexamers. TCRdb called the immunoSEQ multiplex PCR reads again in MiXCR, with one record for every CDR3 protein. This repertoire shows approximately 270,000 distinct CDR3 sequences, roughly 93% found once; its top ten account for approximately 0.07%. Germline V CDR1 and CDR2: LNHDA, SQIVND (reference sequence). This CDR3 has 18 amino acids. After removal of 2 bases from V and 6 bases from J, the junction contained 12 bases not matched to a gene. The chain employs TRBV19 and TRBJ1-5; TRBD1 matches at 11 bases. The source material was CD4+ T cells from PBMCs. The receptor's source is a human donor with multiple sclerosis. The chain's CDR3 is CASSIWAGQGVGSQPQHF. For the CDR3, the DNA is TGTGCCAGTAGTATATGGGCGGGACAGGGGGTTGGTAGTCAGCCCCAGCATTTT.